This T cell receptor (beta chain) was sequenced for a study of blood T cell repertoires in COVID-19. This table comes from immunoSEQ multiplex PCR, and its TCRdb copy is limited to in-frame clones, with some not included. The repertoire has around 200,000 clones, approximately 86% of them found once; the top ten carry 2.7%. CDR1 is KGHSH and CDR2 is LQKENI in the germline V gene. This CDR3 is built from 15 residues. V lost 5 bases to trimming and J lost 4 bases, with 15 bases between them. The chain recombines TRBV18 with TRBJ1-5, with a weak D call TRBD1 (6 bases). Sample: peripheral blood. The clonotype was recovered from a man aged 40-49 years with active or convalescent COVID-19. The CDR3: CASSNGQFGNQPQHF. CDR3 nucleotides: TGTGCCAGCTCAAACGGACAGTTCGGTAATCAGCCCCAGCATTTT.